Sequencing of this T cell receptor beta chain was carried out in a study of blood T cell repertoires in COVID-19. Background on the study: The samples span acute and convalescent COVID-19 from the United States, Italy and Spain.

Per the original methods: Scientists estimated how many nucleated cells there were by amplifying reference gene primers. Assay: immunoSEQ multiplex PCR; the TCRdb copy retains only in-frame clones and omits some. V and J calls and clone size are given by that table; D and trimming were obtained from the DNA. This repertoire shows about 320,000 clones, around 90% found once; its top ten account for roughly 5.3%. Germline CDR1 is SQVTM and CDR2 is ANQGSEA. V was cut by 6 bases and J by 2 bases, with 14 bases left in between. CDR3 length equals 14 residues. Those enrolled, adults aged about 18 to 89 years, came from 24 US areas. Categorization into cohorts depended on clinical history that participants reported.

Sequencing was done on a sample of PBMCs or T cells enriched from blood (not recorded which). V is TRBV29-1 and J is TRBJ2-1, with D perhaps matching TRBD2 (5 bases). This clonotype was sampled from a man aged 55-75 years who had recovered from COVID-19. The DNA of the CDR3 is TGCAGCGTCCGCTTCGGGGATACCTACAATGAGCAGTTCTTC. Its translation is CSVRFGDTYNEQFF.